This T cell receptor (beta chain) was identified during a study of T cell responses to AZD1222 COVID-19 vaccine. Comments on this clone: As yet, its antigen is unknown.

TCRdb keeps only in-frame clones here, not all; method: immunoSEQ multiplex PCR. The sample has tens of thousands of clones; about nine tenths are singletons. The study's findings and limits: Vaccine-associated CD4 TCRs ranged over spike, dominating at 160-218 and 743-854. White British donors predominated, females outnumbered males, and clonal diversity was possibly underestimated.

Specimen: peripheral blood, collected 28 days after the second AZD1222 dose. The sequence was collected from an adult who received the AZD1222 COVID-19 vaccine.

The CDR3 DNA sequence: TGTGCCACCAGCAAAGACAGGGCTTGGTTGGGACAAGAGACCCAGTACTTC. Amino acid sequence: CATSKDRAWLGQETQYF. The chain combines TRBV15 with TRBJ2-5; 7 positions agree with TRBD1. Germline trimming cut 4 bases from V and 2 bases from J; bases unmatched to any gene: 13. Germline CDR1 and CDR2: LNHNV and YYDKDF (reference sequence). There are 17 residues in the CDR3. The entire variable domain, with the rest obtained from reference TRBV15 and TRBJ2-5, is as follows: DAMVIQNPRYQVTQFGKPVTLSCSQTLNHNVMYWYQQKSSQAPKLLFHYYDKDFNNEADTPDNFQSRRPNTSFCFLDIRSPGLGDTAMYLCATSKDRAWLGQETQYFGPGTRLLVL.